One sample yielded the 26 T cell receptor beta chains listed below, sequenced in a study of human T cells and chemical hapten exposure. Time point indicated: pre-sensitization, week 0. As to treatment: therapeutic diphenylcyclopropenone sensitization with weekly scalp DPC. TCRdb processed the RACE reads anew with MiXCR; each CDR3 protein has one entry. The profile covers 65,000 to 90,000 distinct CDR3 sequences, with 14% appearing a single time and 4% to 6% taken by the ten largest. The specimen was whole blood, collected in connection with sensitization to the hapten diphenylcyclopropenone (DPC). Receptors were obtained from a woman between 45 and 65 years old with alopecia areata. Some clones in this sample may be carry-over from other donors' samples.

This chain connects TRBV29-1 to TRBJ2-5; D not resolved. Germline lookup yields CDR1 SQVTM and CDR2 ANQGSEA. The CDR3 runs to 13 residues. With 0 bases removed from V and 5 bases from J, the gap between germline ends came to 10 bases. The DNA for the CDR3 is TGCAGCGTTGAAGATCTAGGGTTCGAGACCCAGTACTTC. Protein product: CSVEDLGFETQYF.

The CDR3 here is CASGDMKGPNTEAFF. In DNA form, the CDR3 reads TGTGCCAGCGGTGATATGAAGGGGCCGAACACTGAAGCTTTCTTT. The chain carries TRBV28 and TRBJ1-1; D may be TRBD1 (5 bases). Per germline, CDR1 MDHEN and CDR2 SYDVKM. Trimming left V 8 bases short and J 1 base short, with 17 bases between. CDR3 length: 15 amino acids.

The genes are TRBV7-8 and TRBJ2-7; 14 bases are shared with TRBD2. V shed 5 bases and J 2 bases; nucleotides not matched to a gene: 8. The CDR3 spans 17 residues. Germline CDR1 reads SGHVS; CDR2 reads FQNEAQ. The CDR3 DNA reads TGTGCCAGCAGCCCAAGGACTAGCGGGAGGCCTCCCTACGAGCAGTACTTC. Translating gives CASSPRTSGRPPYEQYF.

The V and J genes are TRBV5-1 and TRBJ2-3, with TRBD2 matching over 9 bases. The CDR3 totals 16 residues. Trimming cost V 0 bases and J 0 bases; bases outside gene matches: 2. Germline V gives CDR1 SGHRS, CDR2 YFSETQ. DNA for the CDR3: TGCGCCAGCAGCTTGGGGACTAGCGTAAGCACAGATACGCAGTATTTT. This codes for CASSLGTSVSTDTQYF.

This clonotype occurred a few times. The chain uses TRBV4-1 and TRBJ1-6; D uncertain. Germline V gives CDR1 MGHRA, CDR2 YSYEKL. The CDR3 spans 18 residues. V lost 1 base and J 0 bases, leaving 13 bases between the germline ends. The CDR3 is CASSQGGETSSYNSPLHF. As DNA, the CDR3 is TGCGCCAGCAGCCAAGGTGGAGAAACCAGCTCCTATAATTCACCCCTCCACTTT.

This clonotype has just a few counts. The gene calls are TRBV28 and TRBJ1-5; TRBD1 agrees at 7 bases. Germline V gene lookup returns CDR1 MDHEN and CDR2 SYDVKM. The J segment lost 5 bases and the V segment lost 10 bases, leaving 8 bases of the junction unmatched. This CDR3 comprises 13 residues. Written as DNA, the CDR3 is TGTGCCACCAAAATAGGGGGCTATCAGCCCCAGCATTTT. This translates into CATKIGGYQPQHF.

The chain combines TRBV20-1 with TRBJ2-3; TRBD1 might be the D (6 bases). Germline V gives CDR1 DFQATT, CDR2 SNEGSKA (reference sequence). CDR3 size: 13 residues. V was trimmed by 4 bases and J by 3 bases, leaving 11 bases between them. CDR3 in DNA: TGCAGTGCTACACAGGGTCTTACAGATACGCAGTATTTT. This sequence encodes CSATQGLTDTQYF.

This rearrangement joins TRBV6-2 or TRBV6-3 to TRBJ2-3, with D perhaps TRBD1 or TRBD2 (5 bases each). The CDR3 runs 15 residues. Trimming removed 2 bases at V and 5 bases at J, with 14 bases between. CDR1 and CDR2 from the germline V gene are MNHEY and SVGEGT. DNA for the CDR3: TGTGCCAGCAGTTACGTCGGGACCCGCGGAGATACGCAGTATTTT. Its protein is CASSYVGTRGDTQYF.

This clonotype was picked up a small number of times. CDR3 loop: CATSRGVGGELFF. For the CDR3, the DNA is TGTGCCACCAGCAGAGGGGTCGGCGGGGAGCTGTTTTTT. The chain carries TRBV15 and TRBJ2-2; D is undetermined. CDR1 and CDR2 from the germline V gene are LNHNV and YYDKDF (reference sequence). With 1 base removed from V and 7 bases from J, the gap between germline ends came to 7 bases. The CDR3 is 13 residues long.

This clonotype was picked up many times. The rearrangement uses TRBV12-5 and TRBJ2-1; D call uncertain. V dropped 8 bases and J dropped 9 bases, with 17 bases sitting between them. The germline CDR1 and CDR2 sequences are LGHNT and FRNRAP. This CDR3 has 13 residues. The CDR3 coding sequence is TGTGCTAGTTCCTCTTCCCCGGAACGTGAGCAGTTCTTC. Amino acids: CASSSSPEREQFF.

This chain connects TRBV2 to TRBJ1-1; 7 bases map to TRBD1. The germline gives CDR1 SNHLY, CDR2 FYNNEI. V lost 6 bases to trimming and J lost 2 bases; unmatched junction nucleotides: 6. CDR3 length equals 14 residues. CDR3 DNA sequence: TGTGCCAGCAGGAGGGAGGGGGCCAACACTGAAGCTTTCTTT. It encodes CASRREGANTEAFF.

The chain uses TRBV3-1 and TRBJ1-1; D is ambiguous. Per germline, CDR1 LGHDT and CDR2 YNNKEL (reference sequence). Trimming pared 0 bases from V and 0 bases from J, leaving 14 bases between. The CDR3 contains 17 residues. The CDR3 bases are TGTGCCAGCAGCCAAGATGCCCGGGTTCGGATGAACACTGAAGCTTTCTTT. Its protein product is CASSQDARVRMNTEAFF.

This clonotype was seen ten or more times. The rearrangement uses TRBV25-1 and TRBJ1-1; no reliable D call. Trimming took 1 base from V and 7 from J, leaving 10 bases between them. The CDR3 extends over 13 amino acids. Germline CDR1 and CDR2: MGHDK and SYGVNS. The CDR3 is CASSESPPHEAFF. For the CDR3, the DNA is TGTGCCAGCAGTGAATCCCCGCCCCATGAAGCTTTCTTT. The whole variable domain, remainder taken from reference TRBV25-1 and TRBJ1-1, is EADIYQTPRYLVIGTGKKITLECSQTMGHDKMYWYQQDPGMELHLIHYSYGVNSTEKGDLSSESTVSRIRTEHFPLTLESARPSHTSQYLCASSESPPHEAFFGQGTRLTVV.

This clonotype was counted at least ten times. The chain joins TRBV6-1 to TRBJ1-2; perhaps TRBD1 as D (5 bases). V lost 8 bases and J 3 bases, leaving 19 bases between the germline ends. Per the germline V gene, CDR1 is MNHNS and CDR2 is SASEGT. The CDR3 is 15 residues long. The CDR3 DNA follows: TGTGCCAGCTGCCACCGGTCGACGGGGGACTATGGCTACACCTTC. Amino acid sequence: CASCHRSTGDYGYTF.

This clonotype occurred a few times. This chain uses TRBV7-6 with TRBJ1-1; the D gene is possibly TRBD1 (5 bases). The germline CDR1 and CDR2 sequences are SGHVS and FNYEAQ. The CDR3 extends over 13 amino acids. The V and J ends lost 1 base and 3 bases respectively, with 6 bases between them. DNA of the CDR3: TGTGCCAGCAGCTTAGGACAGTACACTGAAGCTTTCTTT. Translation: CASSLGQYTEAFF.

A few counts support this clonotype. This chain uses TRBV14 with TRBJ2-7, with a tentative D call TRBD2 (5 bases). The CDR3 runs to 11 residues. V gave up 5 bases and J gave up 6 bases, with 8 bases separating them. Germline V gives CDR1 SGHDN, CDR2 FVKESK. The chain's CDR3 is CASSKGSEQYF. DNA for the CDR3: TGTGCCAGCAGCAAAGGGAGCGAGCAGTACTTC.

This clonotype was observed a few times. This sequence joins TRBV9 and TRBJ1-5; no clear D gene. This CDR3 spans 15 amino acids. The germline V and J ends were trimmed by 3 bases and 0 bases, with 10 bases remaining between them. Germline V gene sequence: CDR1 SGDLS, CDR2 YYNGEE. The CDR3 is CASSATLYSNQPQHF. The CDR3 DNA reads TGTGCCAGCAGCGCTACACTTTATAGCAATCAGCCCCAGCATTTT.

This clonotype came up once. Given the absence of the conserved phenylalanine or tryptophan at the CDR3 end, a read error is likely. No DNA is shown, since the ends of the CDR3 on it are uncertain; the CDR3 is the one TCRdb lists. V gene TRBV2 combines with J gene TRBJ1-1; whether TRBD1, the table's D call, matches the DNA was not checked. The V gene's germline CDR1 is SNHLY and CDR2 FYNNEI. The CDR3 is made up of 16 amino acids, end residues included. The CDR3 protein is CASSEGFGAGNTEAFL.

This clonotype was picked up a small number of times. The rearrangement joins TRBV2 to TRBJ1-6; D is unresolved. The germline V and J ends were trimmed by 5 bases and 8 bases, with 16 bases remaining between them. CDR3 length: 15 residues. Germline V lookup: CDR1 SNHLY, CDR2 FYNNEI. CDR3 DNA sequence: TGTGCCAGCAGTAAGCCAGCCTCGGGCCATTCACCCCTCCACTTT. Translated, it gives CASSKPASGHSPLHF.

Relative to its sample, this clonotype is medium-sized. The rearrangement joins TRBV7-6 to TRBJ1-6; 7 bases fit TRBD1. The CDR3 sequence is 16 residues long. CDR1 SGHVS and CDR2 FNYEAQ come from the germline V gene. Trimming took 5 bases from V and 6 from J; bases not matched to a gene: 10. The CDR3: CASSIGQAGANSPLHF. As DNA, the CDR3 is TGTGCCAGCAGCATCGGACAGGCCGGGGCTAATTCACCCCTCCACTTT.

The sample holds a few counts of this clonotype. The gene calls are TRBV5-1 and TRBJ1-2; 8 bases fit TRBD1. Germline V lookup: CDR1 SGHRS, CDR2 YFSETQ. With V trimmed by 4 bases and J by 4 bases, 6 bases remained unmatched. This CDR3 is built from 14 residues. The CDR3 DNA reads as TGCGCCAGCAGCCGAGGACAGGGTCCCTATGGCTACACCTTC. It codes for CASSRGQGPYGYTF.

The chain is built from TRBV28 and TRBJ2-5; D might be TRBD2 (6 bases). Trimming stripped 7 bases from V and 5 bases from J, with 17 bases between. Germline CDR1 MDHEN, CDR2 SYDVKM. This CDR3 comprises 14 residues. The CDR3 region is CASTDPGVQETQYF. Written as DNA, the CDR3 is TGTGCCAGCACGGATCCGGGGGTTCAGGAGACCCAGTACTTC. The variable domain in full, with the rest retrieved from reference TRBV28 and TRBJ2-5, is DVKVTQSSRYLVKRTGEKVFLECVQDMDHENMFWYRQDPGLGLRLIYFSYDVKMKEKGDIPEGYSVSREKKERFSLILESASTNQTSMYLCASTDPGVQETQYFGPGTRLLVL.

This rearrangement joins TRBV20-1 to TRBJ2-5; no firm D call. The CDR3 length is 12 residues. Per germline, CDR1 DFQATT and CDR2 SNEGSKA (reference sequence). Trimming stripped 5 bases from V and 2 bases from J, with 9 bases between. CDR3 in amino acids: CSAGSRQETQYF. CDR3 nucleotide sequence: TGCAGTGCTGGCAGTAGACAAGAGACCCAGTACTTC.

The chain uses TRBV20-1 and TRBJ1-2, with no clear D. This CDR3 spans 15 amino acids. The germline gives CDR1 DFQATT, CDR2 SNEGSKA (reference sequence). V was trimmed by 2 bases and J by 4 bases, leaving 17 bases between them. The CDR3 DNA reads TGCAGTGCTAGACCCCTGTCCCAGCCTACCTATGGCTACACCTTC. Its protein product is CSARPLSQPTYGYTF.

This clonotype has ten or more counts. CDR3 sequence (DNA): TGCAGTGCCCGGACCGGGGTCGACATTCAGTACTTC. Its protein is CSARTGVDIQYF. The chain links TRBV20-1 to TRBJ2-4; weak D call: TRBD2 (5 bases). V lost 6 bases and J 8 bases, leaving 14 bases between the germline ends. This CDR3 comprises 12 residues. Germline V gene sequence: CDR1 DFQATT, CDR2 SNEGSKA (reference sequence).

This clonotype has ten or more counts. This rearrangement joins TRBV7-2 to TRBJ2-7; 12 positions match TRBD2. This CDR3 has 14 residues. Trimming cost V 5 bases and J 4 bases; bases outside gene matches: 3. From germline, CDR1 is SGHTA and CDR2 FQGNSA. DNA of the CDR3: TGTGCCAGCAGCCCGGGACTAGCGGGTTACGAGCAGTACTTC. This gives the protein CASSPGLAGYEQYF.